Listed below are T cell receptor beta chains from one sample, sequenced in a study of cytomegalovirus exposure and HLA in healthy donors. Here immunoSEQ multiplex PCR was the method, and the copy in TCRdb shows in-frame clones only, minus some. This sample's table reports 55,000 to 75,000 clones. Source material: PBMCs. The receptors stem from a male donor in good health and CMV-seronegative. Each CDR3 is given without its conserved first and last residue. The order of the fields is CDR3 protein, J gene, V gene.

CDR3aa: ASSLEWGVGTDTQY
j_gene: TRBJ2-3
v_gene: TRBV5-4

CDR3aa: ASSIVSGFTDTQY
j_gene: TRBJ2-3
v_gene: TRBV19

CDR3aa: ASSPFDQGAGNTIY
j_gene: TRBJ1-3
v_gene: TRBV28

CDR3aa: ASARYGYT
j_gene: TRBJ1-2
v_gene: TRBV6-6

CDR3aa: ASRHARDSLQETQY
j_gene: TRBJ2-5
v_gene: TRBV12-2

CDR3aa: ASSIGESSYEQY
j_gene: TRBJ2-7
v_gene: TRBV19

CDR3aa: AWATSGGTYEQY
j_gene: TRBJ2-7
v_gene: TRBV30

CDR3aa: SVESGGTGYT
j_gene: TRBJ1-2
v_gene: TRBV29-1

CDR3aa: ASSQVSGNEKLF
j_gene: TRBJ1-4
v_gene: TRBV4-2

CDR3aa: ASSQDRHNSPLH
j_gene: TRBJ1-6
v_gene: TRBV4-2

CDR3aa: SFRAGGPGTDTQY
j_gene: TRBJ2-3
v_gene: TRBV29-1

CDR3aa: ASSRVSGGLADNEQF
j_gene: TRBJ2-1
v_gene: TRBV11-1

CDR3aa: SVWDIYSYEQY
j_gene: TRBJ2-7
v_gene: TRBV29-1

CDR3aa: ASSQAGETQY
j_gene: TRBJ2-5
v_gene: TRBV14

CDR3aa: ASSGTPSTGELF
j_gene: TRBJ2-2
v_gene: TRBV7-3

CDR3aa: ASSQRGDRTSYEQY
j_gene: TRBJ2-7
v_gene: TRBV7-9

CDR3aa: AISLGGSTYEQY
j_gene: TRBJ2-7
v_gene: TRBV10-3

CDR3aa: ASRDRVIYEQY
j_gene: TRBJ2-7
v_gene: TRBV28

CDR3aa: ASSLGLAGSDNEQF
j_gene: TRBJ2-1
v_gene: TRBV11-2

CDR3aa: ASIRGTSQPQH
j_gene: TRBJ1-5
v_gene: TRBV6-1

CDR3aa: AWSSPPDEQF
j_gene: TRBJ2-1
v_gene: TRBV30

CDR3aa: SVAWAGGKENQY
j_gene: TRBJ2-5
v_gene: TRBV29-1

CDR3aa: SAGGQGARNYGYT
j_gene: TRBJ1-2
v_gene: TRBV29-1

CDR3aa: ASRLGVYQPQH
j_gene: TRBJ1-5
v_gene: TRBV27

CDR3aa: ASSIVSSGVRNTEAF
j_gene: TRBJ1-1
v_gene: TRBV19

CDR3aa: ASSLLHPSSDNEQF
j_gene: TRBJ2-1
v_gene: TRBV28

CDR3aa: SVPYGQRQETQY
j_gene: TRBJ2-5
v_gene: TRBV29-1

CDR3aa: ASSLWPGTSANEQF
j_gene: TRBJ2-1
v_gene: TRBV4-1

CDR3aa: ATSRDYVETQY
j_gene: TRBJ2-5
v_gene: TRBV15

CDR3aa: ASSLREQETQY
j_gene: TRBJ2-5
v_gene: TRBV7-7

CDR3aa: ASSGKAGATGELF
j_gene: TRBJ2-2
v_gene: TRBV9

CDR3aa: ASNPSGGDQPQH
j_gene: TRBJ1-5
v_gene: TRBV7-8

CDR3aa: ASSEVPLNLAKNIQY
j_gene: TRBJ2-4
v_gene: TRBV6-1

CDR3aa: ASSRGTLRGGGPETQY
j_gene: TRBJ2-5
v_gene: TRBV7-9

CDR3aa: ASSKGRAEAF
j_gene: TRBJ1-1
v_gene: TRBV6-5

CDR3aa: ATSAQPQETQY
j_gene: TRBJ2-5
v_gene: TRBV15

CDR3aa: ASSISRNYEQY
j_gene: TRBJ2-7
v_gene: TRBV19

CDR3aa: ASRGFPYQETQY
j_gene: TRBJ2-5
v_gene: TRBV7-9

CDR3aa: AWRRGVNYGYT
j_gene: TRBJ1-2
v_gene: TRBV30

CDR3aa: ASSSGGGYEQY
j_gene: TRBJ2-7
v_gene: TRBV5-5

CDR3aa: ASSLEQGNQPQH
j_gene: TRBJ1-5
v_gene: TRBV7-6

CDR3aa: ASSYLVGEDEQF
j_gene: TRBJ2-1
v_gene: TRBV6-5

CDR3aa: ASSRTGWETQY
j_gene: TRBJ2-5
v_gene: TRBV6-5

CDR3aa: ASTGQGINYGYT
j_gene: TRBJ1-2
v_gene: TRBV2

CDR3aa: ASSLVPRSYNEQF
j_gene: TRBJ2-1
v_gene: TRBV7-2

CDR3aa: ASSLSLAGDSPLH
j_gene: TRBJ1-6
v_gene: TRBV7-6

CDR3aa: ASSREGAYEQY
j_gene: TRBJ2-7
v_gene: TRBV6-1

CDR3aa: ASSSLAGNYEQY
j_gene: TRBJ2-7
v_gene: TRBV7-6

CDR3aa: AISGGDTNNSPLH
j_gene: TRBJ1-6
v_gene: TRBV10-3

CDR3aa: ASSLASGHPYEQY
j_gene: TRBJ2-7
v_gene: TRBV5-1

CDR3aa: ASSFILGGGTDTQY
j_gene: TRBJ2-3
v_gene: TRBV28

CDR3aa: AWGTGSSGNTIY
j_gene: TRBJ1-3
v_gene: TRBV30

CDR3aa: ASSLEGRTAYGYT
j_gene: TRBJ1-2
v_gene: TRBV7-2

CDR3aa: ASSSSGGAF
j_gene: TRBJ1-1
v_gene: TRBV28

CDR3aa: ASSALGGQGRNQPQH
j_gene: TRBJ1-5
v_gene: TRBV2